The source of this TCR beta chain is a study of cytomegalovirus exposure and HLA in healthy donors. Whole-study findings and limits: The study recorded some 160 TCR beta chains that were cytomegalovirus-associated.

V lost 1 base to trimming and J lost 3 bases; unmatched junction nucleotides: 10. Germline CDR1 reads SGHDT; CDR2 reads YYEEEE. This CDR3 contains 16 residues. This clone came up a few times. The antigen is unknown. The study ran its PCR with 60 Vbeta and 13 Jbeta primers. Only in-frame clones appear in the TCRdb table, and some are missing; sequencing was by immunoSEQ multiplex PCR. The sample holds some 110,000 clones, around 15% seen once. The sequenced sample was PBMCs. The TCR originated in a female donor in good health and CMV-seronegative. This chain connects TRBV5-6 to TRBJ2-7, with 7 bases matching TRBD2. CDR3 coding DNA: TGTGCCAGCAGCTTGAGTCTTGCGGGAGTTGGCTACGAGCAGTACTTC. Encoded protein: CASSLSLAGVGYEQYF. Full variable domain (outside the CDR3, taken from reference TRBV5-6 and TRBJ2-7): DAGVTQSPTHLIKTRGQQVTLRCSPKSGHDTVSWYQQALGQGPQFIFQYYEEEERQRGNFPDRFSGHQFPNYSSELNVNALLLGDSALYLCASSLSLAGVGYEQYFGPGTRLTVT.